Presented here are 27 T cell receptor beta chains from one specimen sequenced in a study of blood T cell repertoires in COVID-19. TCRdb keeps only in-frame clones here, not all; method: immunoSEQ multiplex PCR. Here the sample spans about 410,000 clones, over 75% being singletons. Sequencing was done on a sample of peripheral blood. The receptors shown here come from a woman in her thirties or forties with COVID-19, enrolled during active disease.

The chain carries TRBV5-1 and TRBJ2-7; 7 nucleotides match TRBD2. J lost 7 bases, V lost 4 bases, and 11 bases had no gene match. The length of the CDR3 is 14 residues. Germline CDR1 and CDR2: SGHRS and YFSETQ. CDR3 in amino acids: CASSEGGREREQYF. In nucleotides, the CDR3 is TGCGCCAGCAGCGAGGGCGGGCGGGAGAGGGAGCAGTACTTC. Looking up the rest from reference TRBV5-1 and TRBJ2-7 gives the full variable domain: KAGVTQTPRYLIKTRGQQVTLSCSPISGHRSVSWYQQTPGQGLQFLFEYFSETQRNKGNFPGRFSGRQFSNSRSEMNVSTLELGDSALYLCASSEGGREREQYFGPGTRLTVT.

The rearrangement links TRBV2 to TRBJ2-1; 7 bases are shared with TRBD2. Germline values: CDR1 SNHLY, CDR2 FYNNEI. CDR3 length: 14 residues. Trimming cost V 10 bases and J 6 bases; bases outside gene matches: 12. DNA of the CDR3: TGTGCCAAACAGCGGGATCGTGGGAGCAATGAGCAGTTCTTC. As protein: CAKQRDRGSNEQFF.

Written as DNA, the CDR3 is TGTGCCAGCAGCTTCCCGGGGATTGCTGGGGCCAACGTCCTGACTTTC. Translation gives CASSFPGIAGANVLTF. V is TRBV11-1 and J is TRBJ2-6; possibly TRBD2 for D (5 bases). V gave up 3 bases and J gave up 2 bases, with 11 bases separating them. This CDR3 spans 16 amino acids. CDR1 and CDR2 from the germline V gene are SGHAT and FQDESV (reference sequence).

Here the CDR3 DNA reads TGTGCCAGCAGGCGGGACAGTAATAGTGAAAAACTGTTTTTT. It specifies CASRRDSNSEKLFF. The J gene is TRBJ1-4, the V gene TRBV27, with 7 nucleotides matching TRBD1. Trimming at V came to 6 bases and at J to 7 bases, leaving 8 bases not matched to a gene. The length of the CDR3 is 14 residues. Germline assignment: CDR1 MNHEY and CDR2 SMNVEV (reference sequence).

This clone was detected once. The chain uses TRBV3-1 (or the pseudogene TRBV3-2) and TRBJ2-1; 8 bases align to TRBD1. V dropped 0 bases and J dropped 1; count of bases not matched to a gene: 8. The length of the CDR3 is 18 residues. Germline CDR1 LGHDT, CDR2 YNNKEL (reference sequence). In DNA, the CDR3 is TGTGCCAGCAGCCAAGATTTTGGGACAGGAAGATCCTACAATGAGCAGTTCTTC. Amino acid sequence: CASSQDFGTGRSYNEQFF.

The CDR3 reads CASSQSGQVDNSPLHF. CDR3 coding DNA: TGCGCCAGCAGCCAATCTGGACAGGTGGATAATTCACCCCTCCACTTT. The chain uses TRBV4-3 and TRBJ1-6; 7 positions agree with TRBD1. Germline CDR1 and CDR2: LGHNA and YSLEER. The CDR3 sequence is 16 residues long. V shed 2 bases and J 5 bases; nucleotides not matched to a gene: 6.

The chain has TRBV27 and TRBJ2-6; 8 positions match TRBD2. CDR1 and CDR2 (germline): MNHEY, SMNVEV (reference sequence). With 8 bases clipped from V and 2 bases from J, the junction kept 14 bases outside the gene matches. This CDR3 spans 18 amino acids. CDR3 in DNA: TGTGCCAGCCTAGGGTCGAGACTAGCGTCGGCTGGGGCCAACGTCCTGACTTTC. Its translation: CASLGSRLASAGANVLTF.

CDR3 sequence reads: CASSMGQGFEQYF. CDR3 nucleotides: TGTGCCAGCAGCATGGGACAGGGCTTCGAGCAGTACTTC. The genes are TRBV6-2 or TRBV6-3 and TRBJ2-7, with TRBD1 identical over 9 bases. Germline V gene sequence: CDR1 MNHEY, CDR2 SVGEGT. J lost 6 bases, V lost 6 bases, and 6 bases had no gene match. The CDR3 is 13 amino acids.

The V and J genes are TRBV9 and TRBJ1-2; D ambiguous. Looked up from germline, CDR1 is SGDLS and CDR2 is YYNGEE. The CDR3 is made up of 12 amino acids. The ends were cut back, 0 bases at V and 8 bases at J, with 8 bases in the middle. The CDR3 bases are TGTGCCAGCAGCGTAGCGGAGGGAGGCTACACCTTC. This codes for CASSVAEGGYTF.

The CDR3 here is CASSLEGVGNTIYF. The DNA of the CDR3 is TGTGCCAGCAGCTTGGAGGGGGTAGGAAACACCATATATTTT. The rearrangement links TRBV5-4 to TRBJ1-3; a possible D gene is TRBD1 (6 bases). The germline V gene encodes CDR1 SGHNT and CDR2 YYREEE (reference sequence). This CDR3 is built from 14 residues. Trimming removed 0 bases at V and 4 bases at J, with 8 bases between.

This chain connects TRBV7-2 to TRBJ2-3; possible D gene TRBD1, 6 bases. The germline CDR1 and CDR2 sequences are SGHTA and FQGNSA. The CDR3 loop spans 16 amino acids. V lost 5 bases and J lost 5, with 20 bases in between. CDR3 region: CASSRSWTALGDTQYF. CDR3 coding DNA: TGTGCCAGCAGCAGATCGTGGACAGCCTTGGGAGATACGCAGTATTTT.

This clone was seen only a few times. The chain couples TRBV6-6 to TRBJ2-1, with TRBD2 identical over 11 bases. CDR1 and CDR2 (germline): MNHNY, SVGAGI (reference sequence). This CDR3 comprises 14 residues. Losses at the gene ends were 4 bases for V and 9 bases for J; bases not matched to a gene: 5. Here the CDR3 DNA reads TGTGCCAGCAGTTCGACTAGCGGGGACAGTGAGCAGTTCTTC. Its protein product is CASSSTSGDSEQFF.

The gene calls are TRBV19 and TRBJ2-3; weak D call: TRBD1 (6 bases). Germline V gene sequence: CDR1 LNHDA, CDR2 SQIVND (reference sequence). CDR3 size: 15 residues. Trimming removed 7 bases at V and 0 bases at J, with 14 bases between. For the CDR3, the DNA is TGTGCCAGTACGTTGACAGGAGATAGCACAGATACGCAGTATTTT. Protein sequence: CASTLTGDSTDTQYF.

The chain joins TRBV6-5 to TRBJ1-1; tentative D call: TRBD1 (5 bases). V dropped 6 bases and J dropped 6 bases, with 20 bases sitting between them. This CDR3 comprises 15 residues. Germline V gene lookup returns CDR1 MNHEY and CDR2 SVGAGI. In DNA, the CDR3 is TGTGCCAGCAGAATGCCGGGCCAGGGTCCCTCTGAAGCTTTCTTT. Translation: CASRMPGQGPSEAFF.

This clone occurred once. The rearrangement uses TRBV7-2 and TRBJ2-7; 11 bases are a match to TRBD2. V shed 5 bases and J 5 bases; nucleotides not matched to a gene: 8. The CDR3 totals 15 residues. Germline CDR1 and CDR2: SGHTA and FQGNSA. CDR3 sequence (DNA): TGTGCCAGCAGCACACCCGGGACTAGCGGTAACGAGCAGTACTTC. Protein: CASSTPGTSGNEQYF.

The CDR3 loop is CASRATGDSWGYTF. In DNA, the CDR3 is TGTGCCAGCAGGGCGACAGGGGACTCATGGGGCTACACCTTC. The chain combines TRBV28 with TRBJ1-2; 8 bases are shared with TRBD1. The trim removed 6 bases at V and 8 bases at J, leaving 11 bases unmatched. This CDR3 is built from 14 residues. Germline V CDR1 and CDR2: MDHEN, SYDVKM.

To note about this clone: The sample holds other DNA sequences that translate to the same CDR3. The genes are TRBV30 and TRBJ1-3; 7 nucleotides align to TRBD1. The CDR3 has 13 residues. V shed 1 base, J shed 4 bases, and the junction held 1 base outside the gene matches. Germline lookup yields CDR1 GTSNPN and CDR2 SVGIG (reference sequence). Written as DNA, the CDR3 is TGTGCCTGGAGTGGACAGGGAGGAAACACCATATATTTT. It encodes CAWSGQGGNTIYF.

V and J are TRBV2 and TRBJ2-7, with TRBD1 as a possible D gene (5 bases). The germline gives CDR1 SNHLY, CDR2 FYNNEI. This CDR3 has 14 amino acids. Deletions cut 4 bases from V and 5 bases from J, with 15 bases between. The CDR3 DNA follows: TGTGCCAGCAGTGGGTTCAGGGTGGTAGACGAGCAGTACTTC. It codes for CASSGFRVVDEQYF.

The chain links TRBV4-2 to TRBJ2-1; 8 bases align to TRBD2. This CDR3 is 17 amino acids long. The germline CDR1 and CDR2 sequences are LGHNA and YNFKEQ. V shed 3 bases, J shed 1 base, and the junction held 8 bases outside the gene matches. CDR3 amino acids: CASSQSPSGLSYNEQFF. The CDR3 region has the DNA TGTGCCAGCAGCCAGTCCCCTAGCGGGTTATCCTACAATGAGCAGTTCTTC.

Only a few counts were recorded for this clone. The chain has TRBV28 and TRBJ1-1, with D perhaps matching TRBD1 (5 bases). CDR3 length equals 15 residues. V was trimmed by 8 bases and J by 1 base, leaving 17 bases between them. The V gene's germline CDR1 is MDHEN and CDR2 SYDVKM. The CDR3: CASRGDQGSNTEAFF. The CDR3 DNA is TGTGCCAGCCGAGGAGATCAGGGATCGAACACTGAAGCTTTCTTT.

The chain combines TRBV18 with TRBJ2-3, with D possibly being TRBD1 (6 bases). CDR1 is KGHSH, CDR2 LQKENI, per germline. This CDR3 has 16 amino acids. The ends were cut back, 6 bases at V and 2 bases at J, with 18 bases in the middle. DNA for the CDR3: TGTGCCAGCTCCCCTAAACCCGGACAGACCACAGATACGCAGTATTTT. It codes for CASSPKPGQTTDTQYF.

The CDR3 sequence: CASSEDAYTIYF. The CDR3 coding sequence is TGTGCCAGCAGTGAAGACGCGTACACCATATATTTT. This rearrangement joins TRBV2 to TRBJ1-3, with D uncertain. Germline CDR1 is SNHLY and CDR2 is FYNNEI. With 1 base removed from V and 8 bases from J, the gap between germline ends came to 6 bases. This CDR3 is 12 amino acids long.

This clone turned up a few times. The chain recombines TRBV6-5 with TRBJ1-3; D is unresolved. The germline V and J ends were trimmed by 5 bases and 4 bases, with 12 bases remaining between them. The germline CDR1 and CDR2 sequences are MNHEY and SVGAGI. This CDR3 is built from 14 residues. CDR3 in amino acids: CASSRQDFGNTIYF. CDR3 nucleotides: TGTGCCAGCAGTCGACAAGATTTCGGAAACACCATATATTTT.

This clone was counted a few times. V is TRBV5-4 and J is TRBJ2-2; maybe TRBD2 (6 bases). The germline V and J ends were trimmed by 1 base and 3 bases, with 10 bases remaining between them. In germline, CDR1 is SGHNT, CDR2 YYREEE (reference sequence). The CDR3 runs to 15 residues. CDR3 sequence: CASSLHGTHTGELFF. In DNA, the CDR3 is TGTGCCAGCAGCTTGCACGGGACTCACACCGGGGAGCTGTTTTTT.

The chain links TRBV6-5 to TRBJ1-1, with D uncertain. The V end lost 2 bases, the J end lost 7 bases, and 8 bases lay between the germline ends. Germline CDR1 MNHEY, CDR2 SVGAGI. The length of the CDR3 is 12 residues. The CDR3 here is CASSYNQNEAFF. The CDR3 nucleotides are TGTGCCAGCAGTTACAATCAGAATGAAGCTTTCTTT.

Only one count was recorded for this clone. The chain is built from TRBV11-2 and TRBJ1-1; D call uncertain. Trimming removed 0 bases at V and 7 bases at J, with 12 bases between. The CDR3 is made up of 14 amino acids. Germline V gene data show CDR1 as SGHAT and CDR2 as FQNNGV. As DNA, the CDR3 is TGTGCCAGCAGCTTAGATCGAGGCCGGAGTGAAGCTTTCTTT. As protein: CASSLDRGRSEAFF.

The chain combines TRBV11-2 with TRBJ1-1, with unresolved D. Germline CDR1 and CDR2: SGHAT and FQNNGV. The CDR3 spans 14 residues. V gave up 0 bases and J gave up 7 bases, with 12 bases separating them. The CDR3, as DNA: TGTGCCAGCAGCTTAGAGAGGATGAGTAATGAAGCTTTCTTT. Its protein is CASSLERMSNEAFF.